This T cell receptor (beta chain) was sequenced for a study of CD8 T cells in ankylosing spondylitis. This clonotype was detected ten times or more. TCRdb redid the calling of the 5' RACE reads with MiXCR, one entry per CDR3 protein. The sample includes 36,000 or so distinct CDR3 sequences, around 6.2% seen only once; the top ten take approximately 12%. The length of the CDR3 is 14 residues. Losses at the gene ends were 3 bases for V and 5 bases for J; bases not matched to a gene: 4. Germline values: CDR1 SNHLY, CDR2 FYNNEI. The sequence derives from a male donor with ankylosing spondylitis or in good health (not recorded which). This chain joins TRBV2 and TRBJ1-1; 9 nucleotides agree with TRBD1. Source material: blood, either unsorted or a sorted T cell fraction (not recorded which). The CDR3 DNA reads TGTGCCAGCAGTGATTATGGGACAGGGACTGAAGCTTTCTTT. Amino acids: CASSDYGTGTEAFF. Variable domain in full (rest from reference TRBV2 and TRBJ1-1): EPEVTQTPSHQVTQMGQEVILRCVPISNHLYFYWYRQILGQKVEFLVSFYNNEISEKSEIFDDQFSVERPDGSNFTLKIRSTKLEDSAMYFCASSDYGTGTEAFFGQGTRLTVV.